This T cell receptor beta chain was retrieved from a study of blood T cell repertoires in COVID-19. Study-wide context: Samples came from the United States, Italy and Spain, spanning acute and convalescent COVID-19. The analysed material was cDNA or gDNA that came from T cells, B-cell-depleted T cells, or PBMCs.

Clones were read by immunoSEQ multiplex PCR, and TCRdb kept only the in-frame ones, dropping some. Altogether roughly 69,000 clones are present, roughly 88% being singletons, with the ten largest covering approximately 4.7%. The germline gives CDR1 SGHRS, CDR2 YFSETQ. V dropped 3 bases and J dropped 0; count of bases not matched to a gene: 4. The CDR3 extends over 16 amino acids. The sequencing sample was made of peripheral blood. This sequence was found in a human donor in a cohort sampled during active COVID-19. The chain carries TRBV5-1 and TRBJ2-2; 8 nucleotides agree with TRBD1. CDR3 DNA sequence: TGCGCCAGCAGCTATTTGACAGGGGCGAACACCGGGGAGCTGTTTTTT. Its protein is CASSYLTGANTGELFF.